These T cell receptor beta chains were read from a single sample in a study of patients and donors after allogeneic stem cell transplantation. A single record per CDR3 protein comes from TCRdb applying MiXCR to the RT-PCR reads. The table includes 24,000 or so distinct CDR3 sequences, about 28% detected once. The sample consisted of blood, either unsorted or a sorted T cell fraction (not recorded which). These receptors all come from a human donor who was either an allogeneic HSCT recipient or a stem cell or donor lymphocyte infusion donor (not recorded which). It is not recorded whose cells these are; they may come from a transplant donor. The CDR3 runs from the conserved cysteine through the conserved F or W. The D gene is left open where the match is weak. Clone size appears in some rows only: once, few, many, or a class for an expanded clone.

j_gene: TRBJ1-2; v_gene: TRBV24-1; abundance: NA; d_gene: TRBD1; len: 15; CDR3nt: TGTGCCACCAGTGACCCTCGACAGGGAGGTCTTGGCTACACCTTC; CDR3aa: CATSDPRQGGLGYTF
j_gene: TRBJ2-5; v_gene: TRBV10-3; abundance: NA; d_gene: TRBD2; len: 14; CDR3nt: TGTGCCATCAGTGGAGATAGCGGGGAAGAGACCCAGTACTTC; CDR3aa: CAISGDSGEETQYF
j_gene: TRBJ2-7; v_gene: TRBV20-1; abundance: NA; d_gene: NA; len: 14; CDR3nt: TGCAGTGCTAGAGATCGACACACCTCCTACGAGCAGTACTTC; CDR3aa: CSARDRHTSYEQYF
j_gene: TRBJ1-1; v_gene: TRBV10-3; abundance: NA; d_gene: TRBD1; len: 13; CDR3nt: TGTGCCATCAGCCCCGGGACAGACACTGAAGCTTTCTTT; CDR3aa: CAISPGTDTEAFF
j_gene: TRBJ2-3; v_gene: TRBV7-9; abundance: many; d_gene: NA; len: 14; CDR3nt: TGTGCCAGCAGTCGAAGCGAGTACGCAGATACGCAGTATTTT; CDR3aa: CASSRSEYADTQYF
j_gene: TRBJ1-1; v_gene: TRBV3-1; abundance: many; d_gene: TRBD1; len: 15; CDR3nt: TGTGCCAGCAGCCGACTCGACAGGGGGAGAACTGAAGCTTTCTTT; CDR3aa: CASSRLDRGRTEAFF
j_gene: TRBJ2-3; v_gene: TRBV5-1; abundance: few; d_gene: NA; len: 15; CDR3nt: TGCGCCAGCAGCCCTTGGACACCGGGCACAGATACGCAGTATTTT; CDR3aa: CASSPWTPGTDTQYF
j_gene: TRBJ2-1; v_gene: TRBV28; abundance: NA; d_gene: NA; len: 14; CDR3nt: TGTGCCAGCAGTTTATGGATTCTAGGGGATGAGCAGTTCTTC; CDR3aa: CASSLWILGDEQFF
j_gene: TRBJ2-5; v_gene: TRBV5-1; abundance: NA; d_gene: NA; len: 11; CDR3nt: TGCGCCAGCAGCGTTAAGGAGACCCAGTACTTC; CDR3aa: CASSVKETQYF
j_gene: TRBJ2-1; v_gene: TRBV7-2; abundance: few; d_gene: TRBD2; len: 14; CDR3nt: TGTGCCAGCAGCTCACTAGCGGGGGCTGGTGAGCAGTTCTTC; CDR3aa: CASSSLAGAGEQFF
j_gene: TRBJ1-2; v_gene: TRBV9; abundance: few; d_gene: NA; len: 15; CDR3nt: TGTGCCAGCAGCCTAACTCCCGGGACGGACTATGGCTACACCTTC; CDR3aa: CASSLTPGTDYGYTF
j_gene: TRBJ2-2; v_gene: TRBV9; abundance: few; d_gene: TRBD2; len: 15; CDR3nt: TGTGCCAGCAGCGTAGCTGGGACTAGCACCGGGGAGCTGTTTTTT; CDR3aa: CASSVAGTSTGELFF
j_gene: TRBJ1-5; v_gene: TRBV28; abundance: many; d_gene: NA; len: 14; CDR3nt: TGTGCCAGCAGTTTGAAGGTCAGCCCGGGGCCCCAGCATTTT; CDR3aa: CASSLKVSPGPQHF
j_gene: TRBJ2-7; v_gene: TRBV12-3/TRBV12-4; abundance: once; d_gene: NA; len: 14; CDR3nt: TGTGCCAGCAGCCCCCGGGAGAGGGTTTACGAGCAGTACTTC; CDR3aa: CASSPRERVYEQYF
j_gene: TRBJ2-1; v_gene: TRBV10-3; abundance: NA; d_gene: TRBD2; len: 15; CDR3nt: TGTGCCATCAGTACGAGCGGGGGGGCCAGCGATGAGCAGTTCTTC; CDR3aa: CAISTSGGASDEQFF
j_gene: TRBJ1-3; v_gene: TRBV7-9; abundance: many; d_gene: NA; len: 11; CDR3nt: TGTGCCAGCACGGCTGGAAACACCATATATTTT; CDR3aa: CASTAGNTIYF
j_gene: TRBJ1-6; v_gene: TRBV20-1; abundance: NA; d_gene: NA; len: 15; CDR3nt: TGCAGTGCTAGAAAGGGGAGCTCCTATAATTCACCCCTCCACTTT; CDR3aa: CSARKGSSYNSPLHF
j_gene: TRBJ1-4; v_gene: TRBV7-2; abundance: few; d_gene: NA; len: 15; CDR3nt: TGTGCCAGCAGCTTAGGCGGACGAGGGGATGAAAAACTGTTTTTT; CDR3aa: CASSLGGRGDEKLFF
j_gene: TRBJ1-1; v_gene: TRBV5-1; abundance: NA; d_gene: NA; len: 13; CDR3nt: TGCGCCAGCAGCTTGGACCTGAACACTGAAGCTTTCTTT; CDR3aa: CASSLDLNTEAFF
j_gene: TRBJ1-5; v_gene: TRBV29-1; abundance: many; d_gene: NA; len: 14; CDR3nt: TGCAGCGTTACCCCTCGATATAGCAATCAGCCCCAGCATTTT; CDR3aa: CSVTPRYSNQPQHF
j_gene: TRBJ1-1; v_gene: TRBV6-6; abundance: NA; d_gene: NA; len: 14; CDR3nt: TGTGCCAGCAGTTGCCGCCTTATAGAGGCTGAAGCTTTCTTT; CDR3aa: CASSCRLIEAEAFF
j_gene: TRBJ2-3; v_gene: TRBV5-1; abundance: NA; d_gene: NA; len: 17; CDR3nt: TGCGCCAGCAACCTCTGGACATGGAAAACTAGCACAGATACGCAGTATTTT; CDR3aa: CASNLWTWKTSTDTQYF
j_gene: TRBJ1-2; v_gene: TRBV27; abundance: few; d_gene: TRBD1; len: 13; CDR3nt: TGTGCCAGCAGTTTCGTTAGGGGGCGCGGCTACACCTTC; CDR3aa: CASSFVRGRGYTF
j_gene: TRBJ1-3; v_gene: TRBV7-2; abundance: many; d_gene: NA; len: 17; CDR3nt: TGTGCCAGCAGCTTAGGATTTTCAGGGAGCTCTGGAAACACCATATATTTT; CDR3aa: CASSLGFSGSSGNTIYF
j_gene: TRBJ2-6; v_gene: TRBV4-2; abundance: NA; d_gene: NA; len: 16; CDR3nt: TGTGCCAGCAGCCTAAGCGAGGCCTCTGGGGCCAACGTCCTGACTTTC; CDR3aa: CASSLSEASGANVLTF
j_gene: TRBJ1-6; v_gene: TRBV7-9; abundance: medium-sized; d_gene: NA; len: 14; CDR3nt: TGTGCCAGCAGCTTCGAACAGGGCAATTCACCCCTCCACTTT; CDR3aa: CASSFEQGNSPLHF
j_gene: TRBJ2-2; v_gene: TRBV9; abundance: NA; d_gene: NA; len: 14; CDR3nt: TGTGCCAGCAGCGTAGCTCACGGAACCGGGGAGCTGTTTTTT; CDR3aa: CASSVAHGTGELFF
j_gene: TRBJ1-1; v_gene: TRBV9; abundance: few; d_gene: TRBD1; len: 18; CDR3nt: TGTGCCAGCAGCGGTGATCCGGGACAGGGGGTTTATCGCACTGAAGCTTTCTTT; CDR3aa: CASSGDPGQGVYRTEAFF
j_gene: TRBJ2-3; v_gene: TRBV20-1; abundance: once; d_gene: NA; len: 15; CDR3nt: TGCAGTGCCCACCCCTTTACTAGGCCGACAGATACGCAGTATTTT; CDR3aa: CSAHPFTRPTDTQYF
j_gene: TRBJ2-1; v_gene: TRBV24-1; abundance: NA; d_gene: TRBD1; len: 13; CDR3nt: TGTGCCACCAGTGATCCCTGGACAGGTGAGCAGTTCTTC; CDR3aa: CATSDPWTGEQFF
j_gene: TRBJ1-2; v_gene: TRBV7-3; abundance: NA; d_gene: TRBD1; len: 15; CDR3nt: TGTGCCAGCAGCTTAACCAGGGACAGGGTTTTTGGCTACACCTTC; CDR3aa: CASSLTRDRVFGYTF
j_gene: TRBJ1-5; v_gene: TRBV3-1; abundance: NA; d_gene: NA; len: 15; CDR3nt: TGTGCCAGCAGCCAAGAGTTCAGGGTAGGTCAGCCCCAGCATTTT; CDR3aa: CASSQEFRVGQPQHF